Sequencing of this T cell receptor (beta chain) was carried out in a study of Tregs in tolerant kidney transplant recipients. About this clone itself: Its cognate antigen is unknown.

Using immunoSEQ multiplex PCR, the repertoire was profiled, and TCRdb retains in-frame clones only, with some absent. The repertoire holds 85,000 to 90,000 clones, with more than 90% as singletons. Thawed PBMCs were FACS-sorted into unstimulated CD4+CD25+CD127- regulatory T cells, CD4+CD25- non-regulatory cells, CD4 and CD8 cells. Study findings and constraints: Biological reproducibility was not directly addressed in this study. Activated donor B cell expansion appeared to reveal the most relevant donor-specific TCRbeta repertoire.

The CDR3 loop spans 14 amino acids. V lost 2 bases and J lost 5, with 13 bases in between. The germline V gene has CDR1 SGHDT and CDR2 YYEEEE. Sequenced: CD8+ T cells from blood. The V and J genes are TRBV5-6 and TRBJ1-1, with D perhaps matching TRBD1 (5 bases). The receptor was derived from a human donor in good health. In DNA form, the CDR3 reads TGTGCCAGCAGCTTCGGGGCGCTGGGTACTGAAGCTTTCTTT. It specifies CASSFGALGTEAFF.